This T cell receptor (beta chain) was identified in a study of early T cells in non-severe SARS-CoV-2 infection. Study summary: Bulk RNA isolated from unsorted whole blood underwent sequencing; chains were not paired.

The CDR3 is 14 residues long. Trimming cost V 4 bases and J 5 bases, with 15 bases left between them. CDR1 SGHRS and CDR2 YFSETQ come from the germline V gene. This clonotype was seen ten or more times. Its antigen is unknown. Study-wide findings and caveats: Matching against VDJdb likely underestimated virus-specific expansions, favoring anti-spike CD8.

cDNA molecules, individually, were tagged with unique molecular identifiers. Each CDR3 protein gets one entry after TCRdb re-called the 5' RACE reads with MiXCR. The table lists 50,000 or so distinct CDR3 sequences, about 5.6% of them singletons, with under 6% in the top ten. The chain couples TRBV5-1 to TRBJ1-1, with a possible D match to TRBD1 (5 bases). The source material was whole blood. The sequence derives from an adult who was a healthcare worker with PCR-confirmed SARS-CoV-2 infection or an uninfected control (not recorded which). The CDR3 loop is CASSPGTGKTEAFF. CDR3 DNA sequence: TGCGCCAGCAGCCCTGGGACGGGGAAAACTGAAGCTTTCTTT.